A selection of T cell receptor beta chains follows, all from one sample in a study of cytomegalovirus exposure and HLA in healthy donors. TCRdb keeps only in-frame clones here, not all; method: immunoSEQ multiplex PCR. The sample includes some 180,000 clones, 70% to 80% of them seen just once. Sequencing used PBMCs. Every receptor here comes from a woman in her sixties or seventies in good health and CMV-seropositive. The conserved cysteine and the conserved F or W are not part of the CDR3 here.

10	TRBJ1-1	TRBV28	ASSLTSLQAF
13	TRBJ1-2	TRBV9	ASSVLYGGNYGYT
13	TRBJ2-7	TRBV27	ASSFRTGTSYEQY
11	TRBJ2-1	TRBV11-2	PEMGRDLNEQF
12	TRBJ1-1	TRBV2	ASTSEGGGTEAF
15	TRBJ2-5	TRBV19	ASSMVRASGGRETQY
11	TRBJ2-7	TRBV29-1	SVRPGSAYEQY
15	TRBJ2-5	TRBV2	ASKIRGLAGGQETQY
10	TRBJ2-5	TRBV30	AWSHSGETQY
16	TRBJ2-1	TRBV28	ASTGESGLAVSYNEQF
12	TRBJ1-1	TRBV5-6	ASSRGAGNTEAF
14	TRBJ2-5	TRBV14	ASSQDSLTNLFGPY
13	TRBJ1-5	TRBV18	ASRITGQPNQPQH
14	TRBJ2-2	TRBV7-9	ASSLSRGLGAGELF
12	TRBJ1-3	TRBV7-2	ASSLAGVGNTIY
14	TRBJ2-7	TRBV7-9	ASSLSTGTGRNEQY
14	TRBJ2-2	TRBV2	ASSPPGLPQTGELF
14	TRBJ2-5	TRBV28	ASSLSNRGWMETQY
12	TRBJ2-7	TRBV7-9	ASSTGAGHREQY
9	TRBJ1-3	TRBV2	ASSVRNTIY
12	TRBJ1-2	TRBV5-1	ASSSRDIGYGYT
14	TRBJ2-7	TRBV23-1	ASSWPQGRIVYEQY
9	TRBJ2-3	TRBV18	ASSLSDTQY
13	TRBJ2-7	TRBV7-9	ASSQPGQGAYEQY
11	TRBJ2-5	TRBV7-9	ASSLRYQETQY
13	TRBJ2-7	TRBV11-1	ASSDSRTGSYEQY
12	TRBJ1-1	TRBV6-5	ASSWDRLNTEAF
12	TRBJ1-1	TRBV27	ASSLNSPNTEAF
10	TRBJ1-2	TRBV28	ASSLNRAGYT
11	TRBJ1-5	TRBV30	AVGDRTNQPQH
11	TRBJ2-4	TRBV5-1	ASSGGVKNSQY
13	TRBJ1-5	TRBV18	ASSPRGTIDQPQH
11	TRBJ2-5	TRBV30	AWTWYPGETQY
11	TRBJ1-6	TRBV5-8	ASRQGPNSPLH
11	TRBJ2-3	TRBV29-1	SAQGGERDTQY
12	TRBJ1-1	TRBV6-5	ASRPTGVGTEAF
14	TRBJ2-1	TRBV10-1	ASGDGGRRAYNEQF
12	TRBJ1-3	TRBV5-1	ASSYGQSGNTIY
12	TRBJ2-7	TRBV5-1	ASSEKGAPYEQY
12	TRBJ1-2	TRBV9	ASSVDSQFYGYT
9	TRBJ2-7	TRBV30	AWRDYKRQY
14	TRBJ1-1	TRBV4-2	ASSQGITGVETEAF
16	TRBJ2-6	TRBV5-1	ASSSGRNPPSGANGLT
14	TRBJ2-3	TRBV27	ASSSGWGRTADTQY
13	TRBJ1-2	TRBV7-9	ASSLRGGQGNGYT
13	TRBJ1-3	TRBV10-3	ATKPGQGPGNTIY
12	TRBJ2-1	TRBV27	ASSLWGGYNEQF
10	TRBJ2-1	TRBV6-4	ASSEGGYEQF
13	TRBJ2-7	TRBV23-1	ASSRRTGTLYEQY
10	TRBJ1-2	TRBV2	ASSQRKDGYT
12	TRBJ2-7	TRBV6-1	ASSVVPRSYEQY
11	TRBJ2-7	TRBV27	ASSFPGSGEQY
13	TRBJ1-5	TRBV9	ASSKTAIDNQPQH
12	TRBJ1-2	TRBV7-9	ASSLVPGGYGYT
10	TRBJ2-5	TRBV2	ASSVTQETQY
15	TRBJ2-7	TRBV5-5	ASSLVVRAGNSYEQY
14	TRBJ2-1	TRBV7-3	ASSQTTGTSGRKQF
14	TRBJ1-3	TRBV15	ATSQRTGWRGNTIY
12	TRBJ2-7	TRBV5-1	ASSLNREEYEQY